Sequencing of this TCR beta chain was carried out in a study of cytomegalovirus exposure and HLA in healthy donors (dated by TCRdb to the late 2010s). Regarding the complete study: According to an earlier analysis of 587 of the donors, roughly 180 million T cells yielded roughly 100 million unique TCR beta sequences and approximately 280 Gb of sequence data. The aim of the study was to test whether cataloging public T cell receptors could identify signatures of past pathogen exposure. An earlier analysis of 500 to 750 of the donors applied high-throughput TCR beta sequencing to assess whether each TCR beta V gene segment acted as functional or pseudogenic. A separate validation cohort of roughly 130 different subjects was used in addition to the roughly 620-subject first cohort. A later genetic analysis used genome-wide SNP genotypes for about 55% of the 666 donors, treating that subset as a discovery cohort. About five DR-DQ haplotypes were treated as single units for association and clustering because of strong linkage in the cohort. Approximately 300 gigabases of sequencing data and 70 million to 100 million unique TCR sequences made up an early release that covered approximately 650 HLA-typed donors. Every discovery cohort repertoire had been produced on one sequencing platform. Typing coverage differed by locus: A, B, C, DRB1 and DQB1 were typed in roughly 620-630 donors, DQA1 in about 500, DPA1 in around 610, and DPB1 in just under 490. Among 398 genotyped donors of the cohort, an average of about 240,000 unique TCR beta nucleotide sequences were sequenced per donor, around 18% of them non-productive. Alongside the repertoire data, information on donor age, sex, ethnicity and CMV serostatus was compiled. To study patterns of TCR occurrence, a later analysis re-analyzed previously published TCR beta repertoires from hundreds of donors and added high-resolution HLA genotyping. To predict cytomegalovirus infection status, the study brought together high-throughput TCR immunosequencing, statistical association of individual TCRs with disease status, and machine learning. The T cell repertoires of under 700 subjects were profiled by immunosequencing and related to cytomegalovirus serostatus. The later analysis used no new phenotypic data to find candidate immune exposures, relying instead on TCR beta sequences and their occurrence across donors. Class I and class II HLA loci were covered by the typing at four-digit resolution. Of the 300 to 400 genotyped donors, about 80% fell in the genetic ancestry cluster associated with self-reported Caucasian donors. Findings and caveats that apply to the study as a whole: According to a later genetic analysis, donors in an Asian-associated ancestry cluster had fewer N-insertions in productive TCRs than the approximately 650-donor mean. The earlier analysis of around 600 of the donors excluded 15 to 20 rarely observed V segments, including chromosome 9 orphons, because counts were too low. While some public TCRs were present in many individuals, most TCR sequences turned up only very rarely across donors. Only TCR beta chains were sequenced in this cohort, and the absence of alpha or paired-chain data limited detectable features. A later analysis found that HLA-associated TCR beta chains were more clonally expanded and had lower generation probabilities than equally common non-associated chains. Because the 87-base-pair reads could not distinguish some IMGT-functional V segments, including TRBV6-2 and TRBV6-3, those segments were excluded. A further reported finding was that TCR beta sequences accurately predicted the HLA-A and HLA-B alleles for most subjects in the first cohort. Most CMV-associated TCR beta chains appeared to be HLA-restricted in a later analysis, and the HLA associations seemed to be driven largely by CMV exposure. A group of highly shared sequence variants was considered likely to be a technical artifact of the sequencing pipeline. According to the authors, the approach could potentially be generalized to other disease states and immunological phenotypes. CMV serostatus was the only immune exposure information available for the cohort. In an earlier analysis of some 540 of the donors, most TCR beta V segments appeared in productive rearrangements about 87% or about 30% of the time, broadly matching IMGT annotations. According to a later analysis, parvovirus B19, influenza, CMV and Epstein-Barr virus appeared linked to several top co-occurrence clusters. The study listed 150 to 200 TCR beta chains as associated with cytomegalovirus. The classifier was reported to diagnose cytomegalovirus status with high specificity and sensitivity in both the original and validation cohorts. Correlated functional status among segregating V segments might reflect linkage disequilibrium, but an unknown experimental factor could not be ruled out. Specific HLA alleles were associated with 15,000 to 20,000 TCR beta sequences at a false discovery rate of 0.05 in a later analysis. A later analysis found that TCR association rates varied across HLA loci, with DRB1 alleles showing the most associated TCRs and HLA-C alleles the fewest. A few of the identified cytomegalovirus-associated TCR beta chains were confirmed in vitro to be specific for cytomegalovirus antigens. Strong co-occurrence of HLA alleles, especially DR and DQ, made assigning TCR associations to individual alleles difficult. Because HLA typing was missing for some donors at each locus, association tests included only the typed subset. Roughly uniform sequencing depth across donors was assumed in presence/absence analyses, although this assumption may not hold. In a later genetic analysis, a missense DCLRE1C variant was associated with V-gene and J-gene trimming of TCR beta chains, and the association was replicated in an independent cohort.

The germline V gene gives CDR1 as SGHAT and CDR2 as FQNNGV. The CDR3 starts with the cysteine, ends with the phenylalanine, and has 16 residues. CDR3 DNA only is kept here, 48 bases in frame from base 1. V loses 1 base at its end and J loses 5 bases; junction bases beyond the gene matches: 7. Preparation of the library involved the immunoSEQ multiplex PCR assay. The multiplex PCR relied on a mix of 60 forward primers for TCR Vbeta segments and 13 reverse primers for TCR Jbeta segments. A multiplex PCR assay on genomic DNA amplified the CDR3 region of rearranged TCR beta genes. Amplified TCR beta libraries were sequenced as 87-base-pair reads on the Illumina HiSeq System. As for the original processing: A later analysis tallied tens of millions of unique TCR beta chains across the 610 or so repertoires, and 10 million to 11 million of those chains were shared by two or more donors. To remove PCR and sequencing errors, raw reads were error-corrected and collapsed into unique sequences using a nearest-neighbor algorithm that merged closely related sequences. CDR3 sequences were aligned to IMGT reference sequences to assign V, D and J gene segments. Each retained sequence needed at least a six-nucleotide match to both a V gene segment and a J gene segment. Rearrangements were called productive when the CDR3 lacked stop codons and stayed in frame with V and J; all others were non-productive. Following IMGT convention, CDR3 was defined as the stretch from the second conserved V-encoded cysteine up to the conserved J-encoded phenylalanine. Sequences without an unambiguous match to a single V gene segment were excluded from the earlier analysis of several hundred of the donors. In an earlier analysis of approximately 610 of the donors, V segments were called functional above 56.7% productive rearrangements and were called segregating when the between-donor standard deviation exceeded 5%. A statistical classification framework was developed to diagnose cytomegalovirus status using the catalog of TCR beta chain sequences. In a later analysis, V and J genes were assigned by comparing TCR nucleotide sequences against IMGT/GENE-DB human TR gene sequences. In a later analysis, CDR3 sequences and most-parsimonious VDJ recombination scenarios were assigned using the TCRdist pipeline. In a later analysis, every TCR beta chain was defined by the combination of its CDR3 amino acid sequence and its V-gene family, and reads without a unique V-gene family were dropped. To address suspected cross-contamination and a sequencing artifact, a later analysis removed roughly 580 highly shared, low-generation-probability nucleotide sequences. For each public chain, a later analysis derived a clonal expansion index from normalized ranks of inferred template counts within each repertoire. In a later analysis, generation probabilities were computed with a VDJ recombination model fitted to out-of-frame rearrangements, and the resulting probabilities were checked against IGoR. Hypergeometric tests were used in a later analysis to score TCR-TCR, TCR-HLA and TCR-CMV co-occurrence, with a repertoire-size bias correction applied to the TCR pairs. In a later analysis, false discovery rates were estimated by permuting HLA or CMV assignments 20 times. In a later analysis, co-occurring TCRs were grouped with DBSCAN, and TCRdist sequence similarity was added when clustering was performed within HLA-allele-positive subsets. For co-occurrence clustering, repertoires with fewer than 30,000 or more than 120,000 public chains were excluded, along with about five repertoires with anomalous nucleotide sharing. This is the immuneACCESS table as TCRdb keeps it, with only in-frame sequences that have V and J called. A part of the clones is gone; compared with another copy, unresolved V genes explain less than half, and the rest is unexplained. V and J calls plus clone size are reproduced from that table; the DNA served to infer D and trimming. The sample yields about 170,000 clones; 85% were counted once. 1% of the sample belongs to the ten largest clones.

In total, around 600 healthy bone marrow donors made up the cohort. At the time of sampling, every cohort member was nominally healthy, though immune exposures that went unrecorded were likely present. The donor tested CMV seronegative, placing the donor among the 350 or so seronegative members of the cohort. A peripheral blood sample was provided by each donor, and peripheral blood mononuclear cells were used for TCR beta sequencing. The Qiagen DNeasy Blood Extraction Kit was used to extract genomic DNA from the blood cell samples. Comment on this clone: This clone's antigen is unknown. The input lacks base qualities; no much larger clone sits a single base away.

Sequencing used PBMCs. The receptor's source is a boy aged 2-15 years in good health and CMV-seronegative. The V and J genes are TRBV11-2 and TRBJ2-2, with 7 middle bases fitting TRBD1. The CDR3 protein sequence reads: CASSLGLQGVTGELFF. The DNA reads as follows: TGTGCCAGCAGCTTAGGACTGCAGGGGGTAACCGGGGAGCTGTTTTTT.